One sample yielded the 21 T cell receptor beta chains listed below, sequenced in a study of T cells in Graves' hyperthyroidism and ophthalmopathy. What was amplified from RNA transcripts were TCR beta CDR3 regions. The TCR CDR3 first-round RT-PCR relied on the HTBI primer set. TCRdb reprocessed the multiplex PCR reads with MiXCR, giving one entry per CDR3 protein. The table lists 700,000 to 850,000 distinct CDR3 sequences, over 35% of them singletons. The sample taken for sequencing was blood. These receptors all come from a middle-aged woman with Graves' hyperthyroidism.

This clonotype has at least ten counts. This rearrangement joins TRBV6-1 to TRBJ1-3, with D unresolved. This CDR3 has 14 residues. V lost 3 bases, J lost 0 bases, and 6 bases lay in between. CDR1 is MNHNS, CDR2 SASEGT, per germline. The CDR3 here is CASSEVFSGNTIYF. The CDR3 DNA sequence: TGTGCCAGCAGTGAGGTCTTCTCTGGAAACACCATATATTTT.

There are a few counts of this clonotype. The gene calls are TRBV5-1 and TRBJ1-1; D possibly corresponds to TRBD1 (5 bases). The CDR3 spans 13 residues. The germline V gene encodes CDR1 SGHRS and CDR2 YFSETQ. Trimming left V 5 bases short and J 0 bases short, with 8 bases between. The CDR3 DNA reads TGCGCCAGCAGAGAGGGGATGAACACTGAAGCTTTCTTT. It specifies CASREGMNTEAFF.

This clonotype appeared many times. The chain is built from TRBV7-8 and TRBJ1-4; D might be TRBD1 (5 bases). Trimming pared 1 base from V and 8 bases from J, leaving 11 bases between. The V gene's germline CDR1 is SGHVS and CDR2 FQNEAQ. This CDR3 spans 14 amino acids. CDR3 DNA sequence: TGTGCCAGCAGCTTAGACGCGACAGTCGAAAAACTGTTTTTT. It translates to CASSLDATVEKLFF.

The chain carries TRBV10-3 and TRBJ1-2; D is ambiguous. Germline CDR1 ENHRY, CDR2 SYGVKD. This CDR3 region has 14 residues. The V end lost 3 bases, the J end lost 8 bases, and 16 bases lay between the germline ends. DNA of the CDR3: TGTGCCATCAGTGACGAAGGCGACATAGGCGGCTACACCTTC. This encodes CAISDEGDIGGYTF.

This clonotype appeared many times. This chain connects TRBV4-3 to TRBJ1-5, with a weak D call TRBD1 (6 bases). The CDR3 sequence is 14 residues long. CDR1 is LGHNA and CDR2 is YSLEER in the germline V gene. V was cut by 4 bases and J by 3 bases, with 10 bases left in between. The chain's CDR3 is CASSLYRDNQPQHF. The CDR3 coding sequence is TGCGCCAGCAGCCTCTACAGGGACAATCAGCCCCAGCATTTT.

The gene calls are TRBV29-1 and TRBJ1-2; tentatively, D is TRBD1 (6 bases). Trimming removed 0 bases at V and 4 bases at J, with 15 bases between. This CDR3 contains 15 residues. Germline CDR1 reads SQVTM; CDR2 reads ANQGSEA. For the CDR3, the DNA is TGCAGCGTTGAAGATAGTGGGGGGGCGGTCTATGGCTACACCTTC. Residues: CSVEDSGGAVYGYTF.

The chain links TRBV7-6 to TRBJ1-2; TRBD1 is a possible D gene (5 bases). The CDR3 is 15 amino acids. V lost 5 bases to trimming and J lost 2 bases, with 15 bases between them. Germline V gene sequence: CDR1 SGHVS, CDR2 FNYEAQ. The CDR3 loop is CASSLLGAGNYGYTF. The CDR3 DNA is TGTGCCAGCAGCCTACTAGGGGCAGGCAACTATGGCTACACCTTC.

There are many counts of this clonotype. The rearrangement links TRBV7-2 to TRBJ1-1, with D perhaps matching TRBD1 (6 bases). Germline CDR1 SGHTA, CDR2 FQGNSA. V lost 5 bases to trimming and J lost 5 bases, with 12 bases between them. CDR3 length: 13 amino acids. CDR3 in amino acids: CASSPGTQTEAFF. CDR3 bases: TGTGCCAGCAGCCCCGGGACACAAACTGAAGCTTTCTTT.

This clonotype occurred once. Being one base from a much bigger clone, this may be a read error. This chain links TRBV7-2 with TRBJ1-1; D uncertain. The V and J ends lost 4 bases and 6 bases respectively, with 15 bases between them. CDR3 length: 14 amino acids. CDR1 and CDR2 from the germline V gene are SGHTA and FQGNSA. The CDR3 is CASSSPGWEAEAFF. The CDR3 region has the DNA TGTGCCAGCAGCTCCCCTGGGTGGGAGGCTGAAGCTTTCTTT.

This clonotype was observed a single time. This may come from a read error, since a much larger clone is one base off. The CDR3, as DNA: TGTGCCAGCAGTGACACACTCGAGGGGGGGGGGACCCAGTACTTC. Translation gives CASSDTLEGGGTQYF. The V gene is TRBV7-9, the J gene TRBJ2-5; TRBD2 is a possible D gene (7 bases). The germline V gene has CDR1 SEHNR and CDR2 FQNEAQ (reference sequence). The V end lost 6 bases, the J end lost 7 bases, and 21 bases lay between the germline ends. The CDR3 is 15 amino acids.

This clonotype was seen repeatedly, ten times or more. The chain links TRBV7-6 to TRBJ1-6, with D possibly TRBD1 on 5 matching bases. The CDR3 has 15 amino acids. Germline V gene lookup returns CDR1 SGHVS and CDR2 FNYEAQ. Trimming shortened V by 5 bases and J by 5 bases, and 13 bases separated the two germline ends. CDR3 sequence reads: CASSPTGLNNSPLHF. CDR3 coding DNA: TGTGCCAGCAGCCCGACGGGACTAAATAATTCACCCCTCCACTTT.

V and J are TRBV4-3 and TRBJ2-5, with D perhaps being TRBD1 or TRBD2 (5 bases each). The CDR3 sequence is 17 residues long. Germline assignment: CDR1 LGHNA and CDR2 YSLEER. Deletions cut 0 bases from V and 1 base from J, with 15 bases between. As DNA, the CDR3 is TGCGCCAGCAGCCAAGATGCTGGGGGACCAACCCAAGAGACCCAGTACTTC. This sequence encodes CASSQDAGGPTQETQYF.

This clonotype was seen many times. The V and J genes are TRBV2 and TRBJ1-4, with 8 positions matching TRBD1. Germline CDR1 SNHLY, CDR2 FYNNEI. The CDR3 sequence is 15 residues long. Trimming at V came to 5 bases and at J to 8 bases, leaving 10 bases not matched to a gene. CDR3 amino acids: CASSPQGEGSEKLFF. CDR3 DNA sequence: TGTGCCAGCAGTCCACAGGGGGAAGGTAGCGAAAAACTGTTTTTT.

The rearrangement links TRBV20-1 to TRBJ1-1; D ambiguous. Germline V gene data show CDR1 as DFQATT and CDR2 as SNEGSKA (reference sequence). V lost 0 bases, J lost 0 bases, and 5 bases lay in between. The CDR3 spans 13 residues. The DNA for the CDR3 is TGCAGTGCTAGAGAGACACTGAACACTGAAGCTTTCTTT. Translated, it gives CSARETLNTEAFF.

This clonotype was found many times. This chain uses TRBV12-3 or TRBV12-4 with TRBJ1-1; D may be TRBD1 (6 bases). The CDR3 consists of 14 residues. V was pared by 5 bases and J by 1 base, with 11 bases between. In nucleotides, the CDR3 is TGTGCCAGCAGTCCCCCGACAGGGAACACTGAAGCTTTCTTT. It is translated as CASSPPTGNTEAFF.

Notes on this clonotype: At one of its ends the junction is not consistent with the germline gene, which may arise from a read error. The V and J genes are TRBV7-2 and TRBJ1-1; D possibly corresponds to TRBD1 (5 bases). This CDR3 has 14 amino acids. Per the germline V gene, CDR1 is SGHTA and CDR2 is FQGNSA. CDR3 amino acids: CAGSQDSSGTEAFF. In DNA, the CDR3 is TGCGCCGGCAGCCAAGACAGTTCGGGCACTGAAGCTTTCTTT. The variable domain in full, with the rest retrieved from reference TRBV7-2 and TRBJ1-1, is GAGVSQSPSNKVTEKGKDVELRCDPISGHTALYWYRQSLGQGLEFLIYFQGNSAPDKSGLPSDRFSAERTGGSVSTLTIQRTQQEDSAVYLCAGSQDSSGTEAFFGQGTRLTVV.

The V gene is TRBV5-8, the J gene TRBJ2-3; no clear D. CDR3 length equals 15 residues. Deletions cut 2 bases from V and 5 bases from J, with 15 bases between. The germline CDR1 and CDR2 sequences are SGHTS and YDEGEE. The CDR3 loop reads CASSLSTGPQDTQYF. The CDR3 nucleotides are TGTGCCAGCAGCTTATCAACCGGGCCCCAAGATACGCAGTATTTT.

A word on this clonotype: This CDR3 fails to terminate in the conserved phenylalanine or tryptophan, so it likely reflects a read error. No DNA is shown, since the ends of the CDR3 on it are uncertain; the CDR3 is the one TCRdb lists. This CDR3 reads CASSPGAWL. The J gene is TRBJ1-3, the V gene TRBV7-9. The CDR3 is 9 amino acids in total, end residues counted. The germline V gene encodes CDR1 SEHNR and CDR2 FQNEAQ (reference sequence).

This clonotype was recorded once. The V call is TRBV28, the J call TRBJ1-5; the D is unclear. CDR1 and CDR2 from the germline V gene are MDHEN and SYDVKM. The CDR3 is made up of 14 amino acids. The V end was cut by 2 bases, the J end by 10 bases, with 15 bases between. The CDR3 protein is CASSLKRRLLPQHF. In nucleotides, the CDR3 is TGTGCCAGCAGTTTAAAACGACGGCTTTTACCCCAGCATTTT.

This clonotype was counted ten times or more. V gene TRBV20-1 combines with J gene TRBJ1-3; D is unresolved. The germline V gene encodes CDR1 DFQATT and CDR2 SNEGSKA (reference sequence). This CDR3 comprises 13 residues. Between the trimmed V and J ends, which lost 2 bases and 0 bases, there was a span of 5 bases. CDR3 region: CSARYTSGNTIYF. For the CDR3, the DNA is TGCAGTGCTAGATACACCTCTGGAAACACCATATATTTT.

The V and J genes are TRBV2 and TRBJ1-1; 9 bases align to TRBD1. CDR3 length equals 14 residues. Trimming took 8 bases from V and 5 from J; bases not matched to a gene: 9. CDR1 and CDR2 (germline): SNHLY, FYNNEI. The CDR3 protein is CASPRGTGSTEAFF. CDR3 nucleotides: TGTGCCAGCCCCCGGGGGACAGGGTCGACTGAAGCTTTCTTT. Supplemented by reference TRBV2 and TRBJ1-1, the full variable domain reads EPEVTQTPSHQVTQMGQEVILRCVPISNHLYFYWYRQILGQKVEFLVSFYNNEISEKSEIFDDQFSVERPDGSNFTLKIRSTKLEDSAMYFCASPRGTGSTEAFFGQGTRLTVV.